The 23 T cell receptor beta chains presented below share a single source sample, sequenced in a study of OX40 agonist ivuxolimab in advanced cancers. Produced via immunoSEQ multiplex PCR; TCRdb's table is partial and in-frame only. The sample shows some 74,000 clones, 70% to 90% of them seen only once. The sequenced sample was CD4+ or CD8+ T cells sorted from blood, obtained in a trial of the OX40 agonist ivuxolimab. The receptors here all came from an adult with an advanced solid tumor such as melanoma, head and neck, liver or kidney cancer.

The chain employs TRBV11-1 and TRBJ2-3; D not resolved. This CDR3 region has 12 residues. V was clipped by 1 base and J by 7 bases, with 6 bases between them. The germline CDR1 and CDR2 sequences are SGHAT and FQDESV (reference sequence). As DNA, the CDR3 is TGTGCCAGCAGCTTAGGAACCAATACGCAGTATTTT. It codes for CASSLGTNTQYF.

The chain carries TRBV28 and TRBJ1-5; D perhaps matches TRBD1 (6 bases). Per germline, CDR1 MDHEN and CDR2 SYDVKM. The CDR3 spans 14 residues. V lost 7 bases and J lost 4, with 14 bases in between. Here the CDR3 reads CASNPGTTNQPQHF. For the CDR3, the DNA is TGTGCCAGCAACCCTGGGACAACAAATCAGCCCCAGCATTTT.

The chain is built from TRBV7-8 and TRBJ2-3; 10 bases line up with TRBD2. V lost 4 bases to trimming and J lost 6 bases; unmatched junction nucleotides: 10. Germline CDR1 SGHVS, CDR2 FQNEAQ. The CDR3 runs 16 residues. The CDR3, as DNA: TGTGCCAGCAGCTCGAGGCGGCTAGCGGGAGTGGATACGCAGTATTTT. Its protein is CASSSRRLAGVDTQYF.

This sequence joins TRBV4-1 and TRBJ1-5; 9 positions match TRBD1. Trimming removed 4 bases from V and 8 bases from J; junction bases left unmatched: 9. Germline-derived CDR1 and CDR2 are MGHRA and YSYEKL. This CDR3 contains 15 residues. This CDR3 reads CASSLGQGSEEPQHF. CDR3 nucleotide sequence: TGCGCCAGCAGCCTCGGACAGGGGAGCGAGGAGCCCCAGCATTTT.

This chain links TRBV5-1 with TRBJ2-1; TRBD2 might be the D (6 bases). CDR3 length equals 15 residues. Germline V gene sequence: CDR1 SGHRS, CDR2 YFSETQ. V shed 0 bases and J shed 2 bases, with 9 bases lying between them. As DNA, the CDR3 is TGCGCCAGCAGCTTGGTGGCGGGAACCTACAATGAGCAGTTCTTC. Protein product: CASSLVAGTYNEQFF.

The chain has TRBV28 and TRBJ2-7; D perhaps matches TRBD2 (6 bases). This CDR3 has 11 residues. The germline gives CDR1 MDHEN, CDR2 SYDVKM. Trimming cost V 6 bases and J 6 bases, with 9 bases left between them. CDR3: CASRGTFEQYF. The DNA of the CDR3 is TGTGCCAGCAGGGGGACTTTCGAGCAGTACTTC.

V and J are TRBV4-2 and TRBJ2-5; 9 bases map to TRBD2. The V gene's germline CDR1 is LGHNA and CDR2 YNFKEQ. V lost 2 bases and J lost 0; bases outside the gene matches: 4. CDR3 size: 16 residues. The CDR3 sequence is CASSQLPSGNQETQYF. In nucleotides, the CDR3 is TGTGCCAGCAGCCAACTTCCTAGCGGGAACCAAGAGACCCAGTACTTC.

The chain joins TRBV15 to TRBJ1-1; TRBD1 agrees at 8 bases. Germline-derived CDR1 and CDR2 are LNHNV and YYDKDF (reference sequence). CDR3 length equals 14 residues. The V and J ends lost 4 bases and 5 bases, in that order; junction bases with no gene match: 6. The CDR3, as DNA: TGTGCCACCAGCACGGCGGACAGGGTAACTGAAGCTTTCTTT. Protein product: CATSTADRVTEAFF. The entire variable domain, with the rest obtained from reference TRBV15 and TRBJ1-1, is as follows: DAMVIQNPRYQVTQFGKPVTLSCSQTLNHNVMYWYQQKSSQAPKLLFHYYDKDFNNEADTPDNFQSRRPNTSFCFLDIRSPGLGDTAMYLCATSTADRVTEAFFGQGTRLTVV.

V usage is TRBV7-9 and J usage is TRBJ2-1; possible D gene TRBD2, 5 bases. The V end was cut by 0 bases, the J end by 3 bases, with 12 bases between. The germline CDR1 and CDR2 sequences are SEHNR and FQNEAQ (reference sequence). The CDR3 has 16 amino acids. The chain's CDR3 is CASSLALSSVYNEQFF. The CDR3 DNA reads as TGTGCCAGCAGCTTAGCTTTGAGTAGCGTCTACAATGAGCAGTTCTTC. Full variable domain (rest looked up from reference TRBV7-9 and TRBJ2-1): DTGVSQNPRHKITKRGQNVTFRCDPISEHNRLYWYRQTLGQGPEFLTYFQNEAQLEKSRLLSDRFSAERPKGSFSTLEIQRTEQGDSAMYLCASSLALSSVYNEQFFGPGTRLTVL.

V gene TRBV5-1 combines with J gene TRBJ2-7; no definite D call. CDR1 and CDR2 (germline): SGHRS, YFSETQ. V lost 4 bases and J 2 bases, leaving 10 bases between the germline ends. This CDR3 is 13 amino acids long. The CDR3 nucleotides are TGCGCCAGCAGCCGCGGAAGGGCCTACGAGCAGTACTTC. It translates to CASSRGRAYEQYF.

The V call is TRBV4-3, the J call TRBJ2-1; a possible D gene is TRBD1 (5 bases). The germline V gene encodes CDR1 LGHNA and CDR2 YSLEER. The CDR3 runs to 15 residues. V gave up 3 bases and J gave up 6 bases, with 15 bases separating them. The CDR3 sequence: CASSQVDSMGNEQFF. The CDR3 DNA is TGCGCCAGCAGCCAGGTTGACAGTATGGGCAATGAGCAGTTCTTC.

This chain uses TRBV7-6 with TRBJ2-6, with unresolved D. This CDR3 spans 14 amino acids. V shed 4 bases and J shed 0 bases, with 4 bases lying between them. Per germline, CDR1 SGHVS and CDR2 FNYEAQ. CDR3 in DNA: TGTGCCAGCAGCTCCATCTCTGGGGCCAACGTCCTGACTTTC. Its protein is CASSSISGANVLTF.

V gene TRBV28 combines with J gene TRBJ2-7; 10 bases are shared with TRBD2. Losses at the gene ends were 6 bases for V and 7 bases for J; bases not matched to a gene: 9. Germline V CDR1 and CDR2: MDHEN, SYDVKM. The CDR3 has 14 amino acids. In DNA form, the CDR3 reads TGTGCCAGCAGCAGGCCTAGCGGGAGTGGAGAGCAGTACTTC. Translating gives CASSRPSGSGEQYF.

This clone came up once. This sequence joins TRBV6-5 and TRBJ2-6, with D uncertain. V was shortened by 6 bases and J by 0 bases, with 6 bases between the two germline ends. The CDR3 extends over 14 amino acids. The V gene's germline CDR1 is MNHEY and CDR2 SVGAGI. CDR3 protein: CASRDTSGANVLTF. The CDR3 nucleotides are TGTGCCAGCAGGGATACCTCTGGGGCCAACGTCCTGACTTTC.

The rearrangement uses TRBV4-1 and TRBJ2-5, with D possibly being TRBD1 (6 bases). The CDR3 contains 16 residues. Per the germline V gene, CDR1 is MGHRA and CDR2 is YSYEKL. V lost 2 bases and J lost 2, with 15 bases in between. The CDR3 bases are TGCGCCAGCAGCCAAAAGAACTCTAGGGGGCAAGAGACCCAGTACTTC. Translation gives CASSQKNSRGQETQYF.

The CDR3 nucleotides are TGCGCCAGCAGCTCGACGGGGACTACCTACGAGCAGTACTTC. This sequence encodes CASSSTGTTYEQYF. This rearrangement joins TRBV5-1 to TRBJ2-7; 7 bases agree with TRBD2. V dropped 3 bases and J dropped 2; count of bases not matched to a gene: 5. Germline V gene sequence: CDR1 SGHRS, CDR2 YFSETQ. This CDR3 has 14 amino acids.

The chain recombines TRBV18 with TRBJ2-5; D may be TRBD1 or TRBD2 (5 bases each). This CDR3 is 14 amino acids long. The germline gives CDR1 KGHSH, CDR2 LQKENI. Trimming removed 6 bases at V and 5 bases at J, with 16 bases between. For the CDR3, the DNA is TGTGCCAGCTCCCGGGACGCAGGGTGGGAGACCCAGTACTTC. Translation gives CASSRDAGWETQYF. Filled out from reference TRBV18 and TRBJ2-5, the complete variable domain reads NAGVMQNPRHLVRRRGQEARLRCSPMKGHSHVYWYRQLPEEGLKFMVYLQKENIIDESGMPKERFSAEFPKEGPSILRIQQVVRGDSAAYFCASSRDAGWETQYFGPGTRLLVL.

The rearrangement joins TRBV7-9 to TRBJ1-3; D is undetermined. Germline-derived CDR1 and CDR2 are SEHNR and FQNEAQ (reference sequence). V was shortened by 3 bases and J by 1 base, with 13 bases between the two germline ends. This CDR3 region has 16 residues. CDR3 nucleotide sequence: TGTGCCAGCAGCTTTTCGCGGGGAAGTTCTGGAAACACCATATATTTT. Its translation: CASSFSRGSSGNTIYF.

This clone showed up just a few times. V usage is TRBV5-6 and J usage is TRBJ1-5, with 7 bases identical to TRBD1. V dropped 0 bases and J dropped 10; count of bases not matched to a gene: 7. Germline CDR1 reads SGHDT; CDR2 reads YYEEEE. This CDR3 spans 14 amino acids. The chain's CDR3 is CASSLGQGVIPQHF. The CDR3 nucleotides are TGTGCCAGCAGCTTGGGCCAGGGGGTCATACCCCAGCATTTT.

J is TRBJ2-7 and V is TRBV27; D gene ambiguous. Looked up from germline, CDR1 is MNHEY and CDR2 is SMNVEV (reference sequence). The CDR3 contains 12 residues. The V gene lost 2 bases and the J gene lost 4 bases, with 6 bases spanning the gap. CDR3 bases: TGTGCCAGCAGTTTAACCCCTTACGAGCAGTACTTC. Translating gives CASSLTPYEQYF.

This sequence joins TRBV6-6 and TRBJ1-2, with D unclear. Looked up from germline, CDR1 is MNHNY and CDR2 is SVGAGI (reference sequence). CDR3 length: 15 residues. V lost 5 bases, J lost 3 bases, and 16 bases lay in between. CDR3 region: CASSPPGRRDYGYTF. The CDR3 bases are TGTGCCAGCAGTCCCCCGGGCAGGAGAGACTATGGCTACACCTTC.

The J gene is TRBJ2-5, the V gene TRBV5-1; D gene ambiguous. V dropped 0 bases and J dropped 3 bases, with 9 bases sitting between them. CDR3 length: 14 residues. Germline CDR1 reads SGHRS; CDR2 reads YFSETQ. CDR3 DNA: TGCGCCAGCAGCTTGGTAGGAACAGAAGAGACCCAGTACTTC. Translation gives CASSLVGTEETQYF.

This clone was seen once. The chain uses TRBV29-1 and TRBJ2-2, with D hard to call. Germline CDR1 reads SQVTM; CDR2 reads ANQGSEA. This CDR3 is 14 amino acids long. With 5 bases removed from V and 5 bases from J, the gap between germline ends came to 15 bases. CDR3 protein: CSVSDPRATGELFF. In nucleotides, the CDR3 is TGCAGCGTTTCGGACCCAAGGGCTACCGGGGAGCTGTTTTTT.